This TCR beta chain was identified during a study of cytotoxic CD8 clonotypes in ibrutinib-treated CLL. Whole-study context: Included were approximately 10 relapsed/refractory and 15 treatment-naive patients, of whom roughly 17 were IGHV unmutated.

The CDR3 loop spans 19 amino acids. After removal of 4 bases from V and 5 bases from J, the junction contained 21 bases not matched to a gene. Germline loops: CDR1 MNHEY, CDR2 SMNVEV (reference sequence). Study-wide findings and caveats: The study found baseline clonality above age-matched healthy donors, tracking circulating CD8+ T-cell counts. The public clonotypes identified were infrequent and showed contraction or stability on treatment.

Profiling relied on immunoSEQ multiplex PCR, and the TCRdb table lists in-frame clones only, not all of them. The sample has some 130,000 clones; 80% to 90% are singletons. Notes on this clone: What it binds is unknown.

The TCR sequence derives from a human donor with chronic lymphocytic leukemia. The material was PBMCs, obtained after 24 months of ibrutinib treatment. This chain links TRBV27 with TRBJ1-2; TRBD1 agrees at 8 bases. The chain's CDR3 is CASSSRGIRTGNIVYGYTF. CDR3 DNA: TGTGCCAGCAGTTCGCGGGGAATTCGGACAGGGAACATCGTATATGGCTACACCTTC.